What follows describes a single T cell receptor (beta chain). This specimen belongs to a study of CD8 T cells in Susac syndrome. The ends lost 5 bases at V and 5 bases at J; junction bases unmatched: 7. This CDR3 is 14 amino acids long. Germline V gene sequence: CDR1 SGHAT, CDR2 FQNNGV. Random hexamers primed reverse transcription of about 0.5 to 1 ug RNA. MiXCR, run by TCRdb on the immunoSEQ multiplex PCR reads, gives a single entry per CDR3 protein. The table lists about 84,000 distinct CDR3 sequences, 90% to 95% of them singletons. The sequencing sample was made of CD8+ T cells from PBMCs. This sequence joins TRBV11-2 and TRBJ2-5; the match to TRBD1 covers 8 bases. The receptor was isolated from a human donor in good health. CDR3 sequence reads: CASSTTGVGETQYF. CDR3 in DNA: TGTGCCAGCAGCACGACAGGGGTCGGGGAGACCCAGTACTTC.